At least ten counts were recorded for the clone carrying this T cell receptor beta chain. Its matching antigen is unknown. Trimming pared 7 bases from V and 5 bases from J, leaving 14 bases between. This CDR3 region has 12 residues. CDR1 and CDR2 from the germline V gene are DFQATT and SNEGSKA (reference sequence). These data belong to a study of T cells in Graves' hyperthyroidism and ophthalmopathy. Study observations and caveats: Among thyroid clonotypes expanded above 0.001, most also appeared in blood. Ophthalmopathy got predicted by the model a median about 6.5 months before its onset.

TCR beta CDR3 sequences were amplified from RNA transcripts. HTBI primers were employed in a first-round RT-PCR of the TCR CDR3. TCRdb itself ran the multiplex PCR reads through MiXCR, one entry per CDR3 protein. The sample yields roughly 93,000 distinct CDR3 sequences, over 50% seen once. PBMCs were obtained from under 13 ml fresh peripheral blood. The TCR sequence derives from a woman aged 40 to 55 with Graves' hyperthyroidism. Sequencing input: blood. The chain links TRBV20-1 to TRBJ2-5; the D gene could be TRBD1 or TRBD2 (5 bases each). CDR3 nucleotide sequence: TGCAGTGGGGGGTTAGTGACGGAGACCCAGTACTTC. The encoded protein is CSGGLVTETQYF.